These 15 T cell receptor beta chains were all obtained from the same sample, sequenced in a study of shared T cell receptors in the human thymus. Assay: immunoSEQ multiplex PCR; the TCRdb copy retains only in-frame clones and omits some. The data contain hundreds of thousands of clones, roughly 85% of them singletons. The sample also formed part of further work on human thymus T cells.

Sample: thymocytes. Every receptor here comes from a girl less than two years old with a congenital heart defect.

With respect to this clone: The identical CDR3 is also encoded by other nucleotide sequences in the sample. The V gene is TRBV14, the J gene TRBJ2-7; no clear D gene. The CDR3 consists of 12 residues. From germline, CDR1 is SGHDN and CDR2 FVKESK. V was clipped by 1 base and J by 3 bases, with 4 bases between them. The CDR3 is CASSQGGYEQYF. The CDR3 nucleotides read TGTGCCAGCAGCCAAGGAGGCTACGAGCAGTACTTC.

V gene TRBV4-1 combines with J gene TRBJ2-3, with D tentatively TRBD1 (6 bases). The V gene's germline CDR1 is MGHRA and CDR2 YSYEKL. CDR3 length: 15 amino acids. V was clipped by 5 bases and J by 5 bases, with 17 bases between them. The CDR3: CASSGQRNLGDTQYF. In nucleotides, the CDR3 is TGCGCCAGCAGCGGACAGCGGAATTTGGGAGATACGCAGTATTTT.

J is TRBJ1-3 and V is TRBV19; 7 bases fit TRBD1. Germline V gives CDR1 LNHDA, CDR2 SQIVND (reference sequence). This CDR3 has 13 residues. Losses at the gene ends were 5 bases for V and 4 bases for J; bases not matched to a gene: 2. The CDR3 DNA is TGTGCCAGTAGTCAGGGGGACGGAAACACCATATATTTT. Translating it yields CASSQGDGNTIYF.

The V gene is TRBV7-9, the J gene TRBJ1-2; D ambiguous. The germline V gene encodes CDR1 SEHNR and CDR2 FQNEAQ (reference sequence). The CDR3 is made up of 16 amino acids. The V gene lost 4 bases and the J gene lost 5 bases, with 20 bases spanning the gap. CDR3 bases: TGTGCCAGCAGCTCCCGGACTTCCCCCCCGCATTATGGCTACACCTTC. The encoded protein is CASSSRTSPPHYGYTF.

V is TRBV7-2 and J is TRBJ2-5; maybe TRBD2 (6 bases). The length of the CDR3 is 16 residues. V was pared by 2 bases and J by 2 bases, with 15 bases between. In germline, CDR1 is SGHTA, CDR2 FQGNSA. This chain's CDR3 is CASSLFGGLHQETQYF. The DNA of the CDR3 is TGTGCCAGCAGCTTATTTGGAGGGCTCCATCAAGAGACCCAGTACTTC.

The chain uses TRBV6-5 and TRBJ2-5; 8 bases align to TRBD2. Looked up from germline, CDR1 is MNHEY and CDR2 is SVGAGI. This CDR3 contains 15 residues. The ends lost 8 bases at V and 1 base at J; junction bases unmatched: 9. CDR3 in DNA: TGTGCCAGCGGTGGGAGCGGGGGAGGCCAAGAGACCCAGTACTTC. Protein product: CASGGSGGGQETQYF.

This clone was seen only once. The CDR3 bases are TGTGCCAGCAGTGACCCGGGACAGAGCTCTGGGGCCAACGTCCTGACTTTC. It encodes CASSDPGQSSGANVLTF. The chain carries TRBV6-1 and TRBJ2-6; TRBD1 matches at 7 bases. CDR1 is MNHNS and CDR2 is SASEGT in the germline V gene. The CDR3 is made up of 17 amino acids. With V trimmed by 3 bases and J by 0 bases, 5 bases remained unmatched.

The chain couples TRBV11-3 to TRBJ1-1, with D perhaps TRBD1 (5 bases). The CDR3 has 14 amino acids. Trimming took off 6 bases at V and 0 bases at J, with 11 bases between the two ends. Per the germline V gene, CDR1 is SGHNT and CDR2 is YENEEA. The CDR3 DNA reads TGTGCCAGCAGTCAGGAGGGGATGAACACTGAAGCTTTCTTT. Protein product: CASSQEGMNTEAFF.

The rearrangement uses TRBV6-5 and TRBJ1-1; 9 positions agree with TRBD1. From germline, CDR1 is MNHEY and CDR2 SVGAGI. Unmatched junction bases numbered 4, after V lost 4 bases and J lost 4 bases. The CDR3 extends over 14 amino acids. The CDR3 DNA is TGTGCCAGCAGTTTCTTGACAGGGGGCACTGAAGCTTTCTTT. It is translated as CASSFLTGGTEAFF.

Only one count was recorded for this clone. The chain has TRBV5-1 and TRBJ1-1, with TRBD1 matching over 10 bases. V dropped 2 bases and J dropped 6; count of bases not matched to a gene: 7. Germline-derived CDR1 and CDR2 are SGHRS and YFSETQ. The CDR3 loop spans 15 amino acids. The CDR3 sequence: CASSFSGQGISEAFF. CDR3 coding DNA: TGCGCCAGCAGCTTCTCGGGACAGGGGATATCTGAAGCTTTCTTT.

The chain links TRBV9 to TRBJ1-1; D gene uncertain. CDR3 length equals 13 residues. The germline V gene has CDR1 SGDLS and CDR2 YYNGEE. V lost 7 bases, J lost 3 bases, and 13 bases lay in between. CDR3 sequence reads: CASSPRSDTEAFF. CDR3 DNA sequence: TGTGCCAGCTCCCCGCGAAGTGACACTGAAGCTTTCTTT.

The CDR3 DNA is TGTGCCAGCAGAAACAGGGTTTTGAGTTCACCCCTCCACTTT. Protein: CASRNRVLSSPLHF. The chain recombines TRBV6-5 with TRBJ1-6; tentatively, D is TRBD1 (6 bases). This CDR3 spans 14 amino acids. V was cut by 6 bases and J by 9 bases, with 15 bases left in between. CDR1 is MNHEY, CDR2 SVGAGI, per germline.

This clone was observed once. This chain links TRBV5-4 with TRBJ1-1; perhaps TRBD1 as D (6 bases). CDR1 and CDR2 from the germline V gene are SGHNT and YYREEE (reference sequence). Trimming cost V 2 bases and J 1 base, with 9 bases left between them. CDR3 size: 14 residues. CDR3: CASSLGGSNTEAFF. In DNA form, the CDR3 reads TGTGCCAGCAGCTTAGGGGGTTCGAACACTGAAGCTTTCTTT.

The chain employs TRBV15 and TRBJ1-2, with D perhaps matching TRBD1 (6 bases). CDR3 size: 19 residues. CDR1 is LNHNV, CDR2 YYDKDF, per germline (reference sequence). V gave up 0 bases and J gave up 10 bases, with 30 bases separating them. The CDR3 region has the DNA TGTGCCACCAGCAGAGAAAACACAACCAAGCCGCACAGGGCCCTTGACTACACCTTC. This translates into CATSRENTTKPHRALDYTF.

The V gene is TRBV5-1, the J gene TRBJ1-1; 7 bases fit TRBD1. The CDR3 runs 13 residues. With 3 bases clipped from V and 4 bases from J, the junction kept 3 bases outside the gene matches. Germline CDR1 reads SGHRS; CDR2 reads YFSETQ. CDR3 DNA: TGCGCCAGCAGCTCCAGGGGGAGCACTGAAGCTTTCTTT. Translation gives CASSSRGSTEAFF.